This T cell receptor (beta chain) was obtained from a study of ipilimumab plus nivolumab after autologous stem cell transplantation. TCRdb keeps only in-frame clones here, not all; method: immunoSEQ multiplex PCR. Of around 15,000 clones listed, over 75% were seen once; the top ten hold 15% to 20%. The ends lost 2 bases at V and 7 bases at J; junction bases unmatched: 7. The CDR3 contains 14 residues. The germline V gene has CDR1 SGHRS and CDR2 YFSETQ. Patients got ipilimumab 1 mg/kg beginning 14 to 28 days post-transplant. This chain uses TRBV5-1 with TRBJ2-3; 7 bases fit TRBD2. The specimen was PBMCs, collected in a trial of ipilimumab plus nivolumab as post-transplant consolidation. The TCR was taken from a male donor with diffuse large B-cell lymphoma. The DNA for the CDR3 is TGCGCCAGCAGCTTAAGGCGGGAGCGCCATACGCAGTATTTT. Protein sequence: CASSLRRERHTQYF. The full variable domain, its missing parts supplied by reference TRBV5-1 and TRBJ2-3, is KAGVTQTPRYLIKTRGQQVTLSCSPISGHRSVSWYQQTPGQGLQFLFEYFSETQRNKGNFPGRFSGRQFSNSRSEMNVSTLELGDSALYLCASSLRRERHTQYFGPGTRLTVL.